The next 26 T cell receptor beta chains were all read from a single sample in a study of blood T cell repertoires in COVID-19. Some clones are missing from TCRdb's copy, which holds only in-frame ones; the method was immunoSEQ multiplex PCR. The sample holds approximately 390,000 clones; over 75% are singletons and the top ten take 2% to 2.5%. Sequenced sample: peripheral blood. These receptors were collected from a woman between 55 and 75 years old with COVID-19, enrolled during active disease.

The chain combines TRBV11-2 with TRBJ1-4, with D hard to call. The CDR3 totals 14 residues. The V gene lost 6 bases and the J gene lost 4 bases, with 12 bases spanning the gap. The germline V gene encodes CDR1 SGHAT and CDR2 FQNNGV. CDR3 in amino acids: CASSPQSFNEKLFF. DNA for the CDR3: TGTGCCAGCAGTCCCCAGTCCTTTAATGAAAAACTGTTTTTT.

This sequence joins TRBV5-1 and TRBJ1-6; D may be TRBD1 (5 bases). Germline V gene sequence: CDR1 SGHRS, CDR2 YFSETQ. The CDR3 has 15 amino acids. V lost 3 bases to trimming and J lost 6 bases, with 13 bases between them. The CDR3 is CASSSQGGANSPLHF. The CDR3 DNA is TGCGCCAGCAGCTCCCAGGGTGGGGCTAATTCACCCCTCCACTTT.

This sequence joins TRBV2 and TRBJ1-4, with unresolved D. The germline gives CDR1 SNHLY, CDR2 FYNNEI. The CDR3 extends over 14 amino acids. V was cut by 11 bases and J by 0 bases, with 13 bases left in between. The CDR3 DNA reads as TGTGCCGGTGGGAGAGAAACAACTAATGAAAAACTGTTTTTT. The encoded protein is CAGGRETTNEKLFF.

In this sample, this clone turned up once. Written as DNA, the CDR3 is TGTGCCAGCAACTCGGTTAGCGGGGCCAGTTGGACCCAGTACTTC. The encoded protein is CASNSVSGASWTQYF. The chain carries TRBV28 and TRBJ2-5; 8 nucleotides agree with TRBD2. V shed 7 bases, J shed 7 bases, and the junction held 14 bases outside the gene matches. The CDR3 is 15 residues long. Germline V CDR1 and CDR2: MDHEN, SYDVKM.

The J gene is TRBJ2-4, the V gene TRBV19; 7 nucleotides align to TRBD2. The V segment lost 0 bases and the J segment 4 bases; nucleotides outside the gene matches: 6. This CDR3 comprises 16 residues. Germline CDR1 reads LNHDA; CDR2 reads SQIVND (reference sequence). The CDR3 reads CASSIDGEGAKNIQYF. Written as DNA, the CDR3 is TGTGCCAGTAGTATAGATGGGGAGGGTGCTAAAAACATTCAGTACTTC.

This clone was counted only a few times. This sequence joins TRBV2 and TRBJ2-1; D might be TRBD1 (5 bases). Germline lookup yields CDR1 SNHLY and CDR2 FYNNEI. Between the trimmed V and J ends, which lost 2 bases and 4 bases, there was a span of 12 bases. This CDR3 region has 15 residues. The chain's CDR3 is CASSERQNPYNEQFF. The DNA of the CDR3 is TGTGCCAGCAGTGAACGACAGAACCCATACAATGAGCAGTTCTTC. The whole variable domain, filled in from reference TRBV2 and TRBJ2-1, reads EPEVTQTPSHQVTQMGQEVILRCVPISNHLYFYWYRQILGQKVEFLVSFYNNEISEKSEIFDDQFSVERPDGSNFTLKIRSTKLEDSAMYFCASSERQNPYNEQFFGPGTRLTVL.

The J gene is TRBJ2-2, the V gene TRBV6-5; 7 bases are shared with TRBD2. The CDR3 contains 15 residues. The V segment lost 5 bases and the J segment 6 bases; nucleotides outside the gene matches: 9. Germline V gives CDR1 MNHEY, CDR2 SVGAGI. The CDR3 coding sequence is TGTGCCAGCAGTAGCGGGACGTCGGGGCCCGGGGAGCTGTTTTTT. This gives the protein CASSSGTSGPGELFF.

This chain links TRBV19 with TRBJ2-5; 12 nucleotides agree with TRBD2. V was clipped by 0 bases and J by 7 bases; unmatched bases: 12. The CDR3 length is 18 residues. Per germline, CDR1 LNHDA and CDR2 SQIVND (reference sequence). CDR3 in amino acids: CASSIDPTSGGPGGTQYF. The CDR3 DNA sequence: TGTGCCAGTAGTATAGACCCGACTAGCGGGGGTCCTGGGGGGACCCAGTACTTC.

The rearrangement joins TRBV27 to TRBJ1-1; no reliable D call. CDR3 length: 15 amino acids. Trimming left V 3 bases short and J 1 base short, with 12 bases between. Germline V gene lookup returns CDR1 MNHEY and CDR2 SMNVEV (reference sequence). CDR3 amino acids: CASSLGAMANTEAFF. For the CDR3, the DNA is TGTGCCAGCAGTTTGGGAGCTATGGCGAACACTGAAGCTTTCTTT.

The J gene is TRBJ1-2, the V gene TRBV24-1, with a tentative D call TRBD1 (6 bases). This CDR3 has 14 amino acids. The V and J ends lost 4 bases and 4 bases respectively, with 12 bases between them. CDR1 KGHDR and CDR2 SFDVKD come from the germline V gene. In DNA form, the CDR3 reads TGTGCCACCAGTGACCAGGGGAGGGCCTATGGCTACACCTTC. Residues: CATSDQGRAYGYTF.

The chain has TRBV4-2 and TRBJ1-2; D possibly corresponds to TRBD1 (6 bases). The V gene's germline CDR1 is LGHNA and CDR2 YNFKEQ. V was trimmed by 2 bases and J by 7 bases, leaving 8 bases between them. The CDR3 is 12 amino acids. The CDR3, as DNA: TGTGCCAGCAGCCAACCAGGGGTTGGCTACACCTTC. It yields the protein CASSQPGVGYTF.

The count of this clone is one. The chain carries TRBV5-4 and TRBJ2-3; 7 bases line up with TRBD2. Germline CDR1 reads SGHNT; CDR2 reads YYREEE (reference sequence). This CDR3 spans 13 amino acids. Trimming took 3 bases from V and 4 from J; bases not matched to a gene: 2. The CDR3 nucleotides read TGTGCCAGCAGCTCGGCGGGGGCAGATACGCAGTATTTT. This encodes CASSSAGADTQYF.

This clone appeared once. The chain combines TRBV5-1 with TRBJ1-2; D uncertain. Germline V gene lookup returns CDR1 SGHRS and CDR2 YFSETQ. The CDR3 length is 14 residues. V dropped 1 base and J dropped 0 bases, with 7 bases sitting between them. As DNA, the CDR3 is TGCGCCAGCAGCTTGTCACCTACTAACTATGGCTACACCTTC. It specifies CASSLSPTNYGYTF.

The CDR3 protein is CASSAIQGGNTIYF. The CDR3, as DNA: TGTGCCAGCAGCGCGATACAGGGTGGAAACACCATATATTTT. This chain uses TRBV9 with TRBJ1-3, with D possibly being TRBD1 (6 bases). Germline V gives CDR1 SGDLS, CDR2 YYNGEE. Trimming pared 3 bases from V and 3 bases from J, leaving 10 bases between. This CDR3 comprises 14 residues.

This chain joins TRBV6-5 and TRBJ1-2; 11 positions match TRBD1. J was trimmed by 5 bases and V by 5 bases; bases with no gene match: 7. The germline gives CDR1 MNHEY, CDR2 SVGAGI. The CDR3 extends over 15 amino acids. CDR3 sequence reads: CASSTQGQGVYGYTF. The CDR3 nucleotides read TGTGCCAGCAGTACCCAGGGACAGGGGGTTTATGGCTACACCTTC.

CDR3 amino acids: CASSERTHTGELFF. CDR3 DNA sequence: TGTGCCAGCAGTGAAAGGACACACACCGGGGAGCTGTTTTTT. The chain uses TRBV2 and TRBJ2-2; D may be TRBD1 (5 bases). CDR3 length: 14 amino acids. Germline CDR1 is SNHLY and CDR2 is FYNNEI. Trimming left V 2 bases short and J 3 bases short, with 7 bases between.

The J gene is TRBJ2-3, the V gene TRBV6-4, with D possibly matching TRBD2 (7 bases). CDR3 length: 16 residues. Germline CDR1 and CDR2: MRHNA and SNTAGT. V dropped 3 bases and J dropped 0 bases, with 13 bases sitting between them. The CDR3 reads CASSEGGPPSTDTQYF. As DNA, the CDR3 is TGTGCCAGCAGTGAGGGGGGGCCCCCTAGCACAGATACGCAGTATTTT.

The J gene is TRBJ2-3, the V gene TRBV3-1 (or the pseudogene TRBV3-2); D uncertain. CDR3 size: 13 residues. Germline CDR1 and CDR2: LGHDT and YNNKEL (reference sequence). V dropped 1 base and J dropped 3 bases, with 5 bases sitting between them. The CDR3: CASSQARTDTQYF. For the CDR3, the DNA is TGTGCCAGCAGCCAAGCGAGGACAGATACGCAGTATTTT.

The chain links TRBV28 to TRBJ1-3; maybe TRBD1 (5 bases). The CDR3 consists of 15 residues. Trimming removed 3 bases from V and 0 bases from J, with 9 bases in between. Germline CDR1 is MDHEN and CDR2 is SYDVKM. The CDR3 sequence is CASSFQGLSGNTIYF. CDR3 in DNA: TGTGCCAGCAGTTTTCAGGGACTCTCTGGAAACACCATATATTTT.

The chain links TRBV2 to TRBJ2-2; 10 bases agree with TRBD2. The V gene end was trimmed by 3 bases and the J gene end by 4 bases; junction bases not matched to a gene: 5. Germline V gene sequence: CDR1 SNHLY, CDR2 FYNNEI. This CDR3 comprises 16 residues. The DNA of the CDR3 is TGTGCCAGCAGTGACAGCGGGGGGGCGGTCACCGGGGAGCTGTTTTTT. Translation gives CASSDSGGAVTGELFF.

The chain combines TRBV5-6 with TRBJ2-5, with 9 positions matching TRBD2. V dropped 4 bases and J dropped 5; count of bases not matched to a gene: 9. CDR1 is SGHDT and CDR2 is YYEEEE in the germline V gene. This CDR3 region has 15 residues. The CDR3 sequence is CASSQLAGPQETQYF. CDR3 bases: TGTGCCAGCAGCCAACTAGCGGGTCCTCAGGAGACCCAGTACTTC.

CDR3 sequence reads: CASSPGLAGRETQYF. CDR3 sequence (DNA): TGTGCCAGCAGCCCGGGACTAGCGGGGCGGGAGACCCAGTACTTC. The J gene is TRBJ2-5, the V gene TRBV7-7; 13 bases are a match to TRBD2. This CDR3 has 15 amino acids. Losses at the gene ends were 5 bases for V and 5 bases for J; bases not matched to a gene: 5. CDR1 and CDR2 from the germline V gene are SSHAT and FNYEAQ (reference sequence).

CDR3: CASRAHETGGGTEAFF. Here the CDR3 DNA reads TGCGCCAGCAGGGCCCACGAGACAGGGGGCGGGACTGAAGCTTTCTTT. The chain uses TRBV23-1 and TRBJ1-1, with 10 nucleotides matching TRBD1. TRBV23-1 has ORF status, its function being uncertain. With V trimmed by 6 bases and J by 5 bases, 12 bases remained unmatched. This CDR3 comprises 16 residues.

The V gene is TRBV12-3 or TRBV12-4, the J gene TRBJ1-2; TRBD1 matches at 7 bases. The trim removed 8 bases at V and 4 bases at J, leaving 7 bases unmatched. The CDR3 has 13 residues. The CDR3 spells CASVLQGTYGYTF. In DNA, the CDR3 is TGTGCCAGCGTCTTACAGGGGACCTATGGCTACACCTTC.

This clone was counted once. The chain links TRBV6-5 to TRBJ2-1; TRBD2 aligns across 9 bases. The CDR3 covers 16 residues. Germline loops: CDR1 MNHEY, CDR2 SVGAGI. J lost 8 bases, V lost 0 bases, and 8 bases had no gene match. The CDR3 nucleotides read TGTGCCAGCAGTTACTCTTGGGCGGGGGGGCCACATGAGCAGTTCTTC. Translation: CASSYSWAGGPHEQFF.

V is TRBV5-1 and J is TRBJ1-3; no reliable D call. This CDR3 spans 15 amino acids. In germline, CDR1 is SGHRS, CDR2 YFSETQ. Trimming removed 3 bases at V and 0 bases at J, with 10 bases between. CDR3 amino acids: CASSSEGSSGNTIYF. The CDR3 DNA reads as TGCGCCAGCAGCTCGGAGGGATCCTCTGGAAACACCATATATTTT.